This T cell receptor beta chain comes out of a study of blood T cell repertoires in COVID-19 (TCRdb year 2020). For the wider study: Samples covering the acute and convalescent phases of COVID-19 were provided by collaborators in the United States, Italy and Spain. The material from the prospective study consisted of cDNA or gDNA derived from T cells, B-cell-depleted T cells, or PBMCs. The dataset comprised deeply sampled blood TCRbeta repertoires from subjects exposed to, actively infected with, or recovered from COVID-19. The repertoires were released in a freely available public database intended as a resource for research on the immune response to SARS-CoV-2. Samples were obtained from the ongoing ImmuneRACE study (first 160 participants) and from over a thousand subjects provided by 6 global collaborators. Sample metadata almost always included a de-identified subject ID, COVID-19 status, age in years and sex. HLA class I and class II types, where available, came from metadata supplied by the sample provider rather than from assay-based typing.

TCRbeta CDR3 regions were amplified from genomic DNA by means of the immunoSEQ Assay, a bias-controlled multiplex PCR. As for the authors' bioinformatics: Nucleated cell counts per sample were estimated from amplification of reference gene primers within the assay. Sequence reads were collapsed and filtered to measure the absolute abundance of every unique TCRbeta CDR3 rearrangement. For each sample, productive Simpson clonality was calculated as the square root of Simpson's diversity index over productive rearrangements. In TCRdb, the immuneACCESS table is reduced to in-frame sequences with V and J assigned. These tables do not hold every clone; where another copy was compared, an unresolved V gene accounts for under half, and the others remain unexplained. V and J calls and clone size are copied from that table; D and trimming were computed from the DNA. This sample holds around 360,000 clones; roughly 90% were observed only once. Of the sample, under 3% is held by the ten largest clones.

A remark on this clone: What antigen it recognizes has not been identified. Per-base qualities were not stored, and no clone one base away is much larger.

Participants in the prospective study were enrolled through a virtual design, were aged roughly 18 to 95 years, and lived in about 25 United States geographic areas. In the prospective study, cohorts were assigned on the basis of participant-reported clinical history obtained from a screening survey and a study questionnaire. For ImmuneRACE Cohort 3, a participant was defined as recovered based on two consecutive negative NP/OP PCR tests, clearance by a healthcare professional, or resolution of symptoms. In the prospective study, whole blood, serum and a nasopharyngeal or oropharyngeal swab were collected from each participant by mobile phlebotomists. Additional blood draws and questionnaires over an approximately 2-month period could optionally be provided by prospective study participants. Blood samples from the prospective study were shipped frozen or at room temperature prior to DNA extraction.

The CDR1 and CDR2 encoded by the germline V gene are MGHRA and YSYEKL. The CDR3 has 14 amino acids, counting the end cysteine and phenylalanine. Only the CDR3 region is kept as DNA, spanning 42 bases read in frame from base 1. At the junction V is shortened by 5 bases and J by 6 bases; bases outside the gene matches: 7. General findings and caveats noted by the study authors: Clinical and demographic metadata were provided uncurated, with the amount varying by source and participant.

The receptor chain draws on TRBV4-1 and TRBJ2-1, with 7 bases matching TRBD1. The sequencing sample was made of PBMCs or T cells enriched from blood (not recorded which). The sequence derives from a woman aged 25-40 years who had recovered from COVID-19. The CDR3 here reads CASSSQTGFNEQFF. The DNA reads as follows: TGCGCCAGCAGCTCTCAGACAGGGTTCAATGAGCAGTTCTTC.